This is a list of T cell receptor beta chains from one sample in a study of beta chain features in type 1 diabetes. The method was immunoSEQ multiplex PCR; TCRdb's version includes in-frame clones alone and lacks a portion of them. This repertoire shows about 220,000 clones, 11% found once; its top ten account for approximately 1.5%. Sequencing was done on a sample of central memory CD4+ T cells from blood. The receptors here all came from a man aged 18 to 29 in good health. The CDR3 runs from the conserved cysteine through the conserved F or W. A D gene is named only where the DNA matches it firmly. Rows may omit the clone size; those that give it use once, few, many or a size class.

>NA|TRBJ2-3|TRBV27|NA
CASSIRRQVDTQYF
TGTGCCAGCAGTATCCGGCGACAGGTTGATACGCAGTATTTT
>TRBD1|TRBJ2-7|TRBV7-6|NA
CASSLAPTGQGSYEQYF
TGTGCCAGCAGCTTAGCTCCGACCGGACAGGGCTCCTACGAGCAGTACTTC
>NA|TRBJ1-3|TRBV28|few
CASSYPPTRTNTIYF
TGTGCCAGCAGTTACCCCCCGACTCGAACCAACACCATATATTTT
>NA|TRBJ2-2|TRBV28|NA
CASSSNTGELFF
TGTGCCAGCAGTTCTAACACCGGGGAGCTGTTTTTT
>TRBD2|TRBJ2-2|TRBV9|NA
CASSPSGGGFTGELFF
TGTGCCAGCAGCCCGTCCGGCGGGGGATTCACCGGGGAGCTGTTTTTT
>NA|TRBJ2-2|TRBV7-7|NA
CASSLRGTGELFF
TGTGCCAGCAGCTTAAGGGGCACCGGGGAGCTGTTTTTT
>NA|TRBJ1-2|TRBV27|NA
CASSLAGPYGYTF
TGTGCCAGCAGTTTGGCAGGCCCCTATGGCTACACCTTC
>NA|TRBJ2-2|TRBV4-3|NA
CASSQDRHSTGELFF
TGCGCCAGCAGCCAAGATAGGCACAGCACCGGGGAGCTGTTTTTT
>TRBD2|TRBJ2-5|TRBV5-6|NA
CASSAGLAGWETQYF
TGTGCCAGCAGCGCGGGACTAGCGGGATGGGAGACCCAGTACTTC
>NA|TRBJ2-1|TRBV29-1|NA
CSVGTDYNEQFF
TGCAGCGTTGGGACGGATTACAATGAGCAGTTCTTC
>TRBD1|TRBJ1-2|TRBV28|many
CASKQGSYGYTF
TGTGCCAGCAAACAGGGGTCCTATGGCTACACCTTC
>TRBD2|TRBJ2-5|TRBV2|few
CASSSGSGETQYF
TGTGCCAGTTCTAGCGGGAGTGGAGAGACCCAGTACTTC
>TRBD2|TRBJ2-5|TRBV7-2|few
CASSLNGGRVRETQYF
TGTGCCAGCAGCTTAAATGGGGGGAGGGTCCGGGAGACCCAGTACTTC
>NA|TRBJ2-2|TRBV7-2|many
CASSPRVANTGELFF
TGTGCCAGCAGCCCCAGGGTAGCTAACACCGGGGAGCTGTTTTTT
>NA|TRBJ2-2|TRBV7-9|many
CASSFRYTGELFF
TGTGCCAGCAGCTTTCGATACACCGGGGAGCTGTTTTTT
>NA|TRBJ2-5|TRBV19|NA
CASSITGQETQYF
TGTGCCAGTAGTATAACGGGGCAAGAGACCCAGTACTTC
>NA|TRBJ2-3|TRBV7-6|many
CASSLYGRGQTFTDTQYF
TGTGCCAGCAGCTTATATGGGAGGGGACAGACTTTCACAGATACGCAGTATTTT
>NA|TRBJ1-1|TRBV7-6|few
CASSSPTNTEAFF
TGTGCCAGCAGCTCACCTACCAACACTGAAGCTTTCTTT
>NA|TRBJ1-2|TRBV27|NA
CASSLGRDYGYTF
TGTGCCAGCAGTTTAGGCAGGGACTATGGCTACACCTTC
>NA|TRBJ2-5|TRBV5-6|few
CASSLPGSYGETQYF
TGTGCCAGCAGCTTGCCAGGGTCGTATGGGGAGACCCAGTACTTC
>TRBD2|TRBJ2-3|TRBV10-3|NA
CAIAPSRGGADTQYF
TGTGCCATAGCCCCGTCGCGGGGGGGGGCAGATACGCAGTATTTT
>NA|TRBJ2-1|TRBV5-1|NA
CASSFGGTLYNEQFF
TGCGCCAGCAGCTTTGGCGGGACATTGTACAATGAGCAGTTCTTC
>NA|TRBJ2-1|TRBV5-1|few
CASISLYNEQFF
TGCGCCAGCATTTCACTATACAATGAGCAGTTCTTC
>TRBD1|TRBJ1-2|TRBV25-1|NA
CASSGDRGNYGYTF
TGTGCCAGCAGTGGAGACAGGGGGAACTATGGCTACACCTTC
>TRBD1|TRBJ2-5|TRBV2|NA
CASSTRTGTETQYF
TGTGCCAGCAGTACACGGACAGGGACAGAGACCCAGTACTTC
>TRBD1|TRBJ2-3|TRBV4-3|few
CASSQDNTGDSTDTQYF
TGCGCCAGCAGCCAAGATAATACAGGGGATAGCACAGATACGCAGTATTTT
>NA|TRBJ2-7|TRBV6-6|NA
CASRTRGASGEQYF
TGTGCCAGCAGGACCAGGGGCGCGTCGGGAGAGCAGTACTTC
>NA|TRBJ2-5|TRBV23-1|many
CASSHPDGQETQYF
TGCGCCAGCAGTCACCCGGACGGACAGGAGACCCAGTACTTC
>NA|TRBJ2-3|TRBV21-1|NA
CASVPLAGGADTQYF
TGTGCCAGCGTGCCTCTAGCGGGGGGGGCAGATACGCAGTATTTT
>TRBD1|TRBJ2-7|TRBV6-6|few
CASSYFGQGAYEQYF
TGTGCCAGCAGTTACTTCGGACAGGGGGCCTACGAGCAGTACTTC
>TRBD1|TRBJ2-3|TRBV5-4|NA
CASSLPGQGANTQYF
TGTGCCAGCAGCTTACCGGGACAGGGGGCAAATACGCAGTATTTT
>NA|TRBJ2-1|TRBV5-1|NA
CASSTGDNEQFF
TGCGCCAGCAGCACCGGAGACAATGAGCAGTTCTTC
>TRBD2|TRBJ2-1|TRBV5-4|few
CASSLPGLAYNEQFF
TGTGCCAGCAGCCTCCCGGGACTAGCTTACAATGAGCAGTTCTTC
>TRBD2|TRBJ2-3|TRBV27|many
CASSQRGLAGGPDTQYF
TGTGCCAGCAGCCAACGAGGCCTAGCGGGAGGGCCAGATACGCAGTATTTT
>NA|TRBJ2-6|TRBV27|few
CASSLFAVSGANVLTF
TGTGCCAGCAGTTTATTTGCCGTCTCTGGGGCCAACGTCCTGACTTTC
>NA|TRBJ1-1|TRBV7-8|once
CASSLGREMNTEAFF
TGTGCCAGCAGCTTAGGTAGGGAGATGAACACTGAAGCTTTCTTT
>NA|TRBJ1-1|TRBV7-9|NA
CASSLTANTEAFF
TGTGCCAGCAGCTTAACAGCGAACACTGAAGCTTTCTTT
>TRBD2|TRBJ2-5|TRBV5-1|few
CASSLSLAGQETQYF
TGCGCCAGCAGCTTGTCCCTAGCGGGGCAAGAGACCCAGTACTTC
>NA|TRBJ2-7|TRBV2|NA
CASGGRTTTGDSVREQYF
TGTGCCAGCGGCGGACGAACTACAACGGGTGACTCGGTGCGGGAGCAGTACTTC
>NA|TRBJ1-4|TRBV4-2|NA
CASSQGLKSAGEKLFF
TGTGCCAGCAGCCAAGGCCTGAAATCGGCGGGTGAAAAACTGTTTTTT
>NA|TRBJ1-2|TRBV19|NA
CASNPRGGIDYGYTF
TGTGCCAGTAATCCTCGCGGCGGCATCGACTATGGCTACACCTTC
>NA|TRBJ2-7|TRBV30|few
CATSSGHEQYF
TGTGCCACTTCGAGTGGTCACGAGCAGTACTTC
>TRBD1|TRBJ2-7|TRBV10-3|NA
CAISPGTASYEQYF
TGTGCCATCTCCCCTGGGACAGCCTCCTACGAGCAGTACTTC
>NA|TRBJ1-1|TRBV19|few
CASSMGQGYNTEAFF
TGTGCCAGTAGTATGGGCCAGGGGTACAACACTGAAGCTTTCTTT
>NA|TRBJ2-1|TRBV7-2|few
CASSPQATGTIYNEQFF
TGTGCCAGCAGCCCACAGGCGACAGGTACTATTTACAATGAGCAGTTCTTC
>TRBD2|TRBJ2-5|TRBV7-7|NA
CASSQGKTSGGWETQYF
TGTGCCAGCAGCCAAGGGAAAACTAGCGGTGGGTGGGAGACCCAGTACTTC
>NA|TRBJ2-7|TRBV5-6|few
CASSLRSRYEQYF
TGTGCCAGCAGCTTGCGCAGCCGCTACGAGCAGTACTTC
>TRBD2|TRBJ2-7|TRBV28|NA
CASRTSVHEQYF
TGTGCCAGCAGGACTAGCGTCCACGAGCAGTACTTC
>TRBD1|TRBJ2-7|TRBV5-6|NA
CASAQGRYEQYF
TGTGCCAGCGCACAGGGGCGCTACGAGCAGTACTTC